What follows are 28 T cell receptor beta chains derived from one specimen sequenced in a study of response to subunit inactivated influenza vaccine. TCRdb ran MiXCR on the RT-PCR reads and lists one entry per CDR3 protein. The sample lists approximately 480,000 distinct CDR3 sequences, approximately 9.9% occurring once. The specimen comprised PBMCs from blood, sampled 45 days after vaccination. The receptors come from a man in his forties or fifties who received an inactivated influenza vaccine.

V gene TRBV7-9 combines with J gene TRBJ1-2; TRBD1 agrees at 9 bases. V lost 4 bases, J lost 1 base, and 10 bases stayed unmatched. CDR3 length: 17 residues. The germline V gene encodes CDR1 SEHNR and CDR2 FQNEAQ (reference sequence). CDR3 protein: CASSWGQGAQYNYGYTF. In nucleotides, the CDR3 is TGTGCCAGCAGCTGGGGACAGGGAGCGCAGTATAACTATGGCTACACCTTC.

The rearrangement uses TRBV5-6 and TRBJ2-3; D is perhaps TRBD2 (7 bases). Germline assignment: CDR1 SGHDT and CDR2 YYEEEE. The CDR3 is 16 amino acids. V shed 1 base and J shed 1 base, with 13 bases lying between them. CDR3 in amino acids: CASSLSVRGRTDTQYF. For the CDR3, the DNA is TGTGCCAGCAGCTTGTCAGTGCGGGGGCGCACAGATACGCAGTATTTT.

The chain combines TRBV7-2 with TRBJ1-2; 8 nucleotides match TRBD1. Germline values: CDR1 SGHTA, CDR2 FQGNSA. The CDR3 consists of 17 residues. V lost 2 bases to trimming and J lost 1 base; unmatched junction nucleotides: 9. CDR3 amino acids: CASSLRGQGGFNYGYTF. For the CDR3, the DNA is TGTGCCAGCAGCTTACGCGGACAGGGCGGATTTAACTATGGCTACACCTTC.

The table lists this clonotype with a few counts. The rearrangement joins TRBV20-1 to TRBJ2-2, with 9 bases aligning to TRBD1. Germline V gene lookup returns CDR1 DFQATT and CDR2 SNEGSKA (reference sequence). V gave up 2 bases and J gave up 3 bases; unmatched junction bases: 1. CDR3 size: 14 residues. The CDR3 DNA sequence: TGCAGTGCTAGACGACAGGGGGACACCGGGGAGCTGTTTTTT. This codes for CSARRQGDTGELFF.

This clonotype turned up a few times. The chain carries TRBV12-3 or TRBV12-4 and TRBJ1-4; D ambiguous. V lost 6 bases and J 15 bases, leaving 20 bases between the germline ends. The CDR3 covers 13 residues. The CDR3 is CASRPGVGVRLFF. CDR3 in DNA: TGTGCCAGCAGACCGGGAGTCGGGGTGAGGTTGTTTTTT.

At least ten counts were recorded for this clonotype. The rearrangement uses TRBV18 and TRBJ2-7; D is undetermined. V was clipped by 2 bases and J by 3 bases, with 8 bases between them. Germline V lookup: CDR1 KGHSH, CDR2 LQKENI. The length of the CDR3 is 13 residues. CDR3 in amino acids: CASSPSRNYEQYF. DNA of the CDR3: TGTGCCAGCTCACCAAGCAGAAACTACGAGCAGTACTTC.

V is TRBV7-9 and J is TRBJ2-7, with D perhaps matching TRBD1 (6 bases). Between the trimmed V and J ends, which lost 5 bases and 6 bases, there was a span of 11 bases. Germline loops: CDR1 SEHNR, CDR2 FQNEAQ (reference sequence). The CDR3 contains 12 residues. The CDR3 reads CASSIQGGEQYF. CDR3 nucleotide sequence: TGTGCCAGCAGCATACAGGGTGGCGAGCAGTACTTC.

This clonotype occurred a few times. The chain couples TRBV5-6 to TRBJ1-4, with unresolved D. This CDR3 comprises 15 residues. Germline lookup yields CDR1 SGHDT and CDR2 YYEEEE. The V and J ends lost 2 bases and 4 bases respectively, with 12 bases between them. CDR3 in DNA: TGTGCCAGCAGCTTTTCGGGCGGAGGTAATGAAAAACTGTTTTTT. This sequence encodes CASSFSGGGNEKLFF.

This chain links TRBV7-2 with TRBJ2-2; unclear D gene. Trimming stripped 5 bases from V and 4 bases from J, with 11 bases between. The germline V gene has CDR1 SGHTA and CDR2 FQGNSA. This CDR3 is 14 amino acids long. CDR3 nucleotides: TGTGCCAGCAGCCTCGATCTCGGCACCGGGGAGCTGTTTTTT. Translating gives CASSLDLGTGELFF.

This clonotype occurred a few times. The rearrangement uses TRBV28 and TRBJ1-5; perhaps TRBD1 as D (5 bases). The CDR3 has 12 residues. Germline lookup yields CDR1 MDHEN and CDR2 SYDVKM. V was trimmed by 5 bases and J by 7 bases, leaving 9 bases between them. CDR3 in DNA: TGTGCCAGCAGTGGGGGGGTCCAGCCCCAGCATTTT. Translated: CASSGGVQPQHF.

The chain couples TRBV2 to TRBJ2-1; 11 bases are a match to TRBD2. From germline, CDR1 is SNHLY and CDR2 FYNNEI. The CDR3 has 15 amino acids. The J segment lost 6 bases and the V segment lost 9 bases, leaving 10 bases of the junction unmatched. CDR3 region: CARPGGGLAGNEQFF. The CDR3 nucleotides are TGTGCCAGACCTGGGGGAGGACTAGCGGGCAATGAGCAGTTCTTC.

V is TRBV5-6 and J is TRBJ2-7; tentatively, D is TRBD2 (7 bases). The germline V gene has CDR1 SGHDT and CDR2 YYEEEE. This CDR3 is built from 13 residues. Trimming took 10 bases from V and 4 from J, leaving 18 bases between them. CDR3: CARGGGRGYEQYF. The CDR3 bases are TGTGCCCGCGGGGGCGGGAGAGGTTACGAGCAGTACTTC.

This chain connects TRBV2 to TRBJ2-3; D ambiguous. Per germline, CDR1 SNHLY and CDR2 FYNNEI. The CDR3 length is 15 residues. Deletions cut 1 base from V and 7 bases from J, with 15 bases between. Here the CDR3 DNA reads TGTGCCAGCAGTGAAGGCAGGAAGGCCAGGTATACGCAGTATTTT. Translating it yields CASSEGRKARYTQYF.

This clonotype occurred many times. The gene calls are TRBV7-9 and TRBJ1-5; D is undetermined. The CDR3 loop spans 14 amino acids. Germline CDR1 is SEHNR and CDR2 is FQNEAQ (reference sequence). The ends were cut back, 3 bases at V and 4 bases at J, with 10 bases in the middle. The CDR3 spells CASSFEGRNQPQHF. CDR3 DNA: TGTGCCAGCAGCTTCGAGGGTAGAAATCAGCCCCAGCATTTT.

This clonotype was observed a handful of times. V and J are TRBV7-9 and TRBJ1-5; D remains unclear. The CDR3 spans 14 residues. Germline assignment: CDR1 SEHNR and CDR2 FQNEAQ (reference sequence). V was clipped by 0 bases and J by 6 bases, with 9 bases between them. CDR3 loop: CASSLASFGQPQHF. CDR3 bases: TGTGCCAGCAGCTTAGCAAGCTTCGGTCAGCCCCAGCATTTT.

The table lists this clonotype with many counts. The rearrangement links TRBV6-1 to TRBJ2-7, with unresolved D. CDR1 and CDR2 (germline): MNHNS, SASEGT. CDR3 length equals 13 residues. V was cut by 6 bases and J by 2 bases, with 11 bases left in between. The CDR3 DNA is TGTGCCAGCAGCCCACAAAGCACCTACGAGCAGTACTTC. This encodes CASSPQSTYEQYF.

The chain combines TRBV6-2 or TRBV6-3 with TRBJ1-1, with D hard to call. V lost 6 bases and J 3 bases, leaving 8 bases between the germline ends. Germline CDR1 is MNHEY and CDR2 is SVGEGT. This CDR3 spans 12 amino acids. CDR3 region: CASRPGYTEAFF. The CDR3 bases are TGTGCCAGCAGGCCGGGGTACACTGAAGCTTTCTTT.

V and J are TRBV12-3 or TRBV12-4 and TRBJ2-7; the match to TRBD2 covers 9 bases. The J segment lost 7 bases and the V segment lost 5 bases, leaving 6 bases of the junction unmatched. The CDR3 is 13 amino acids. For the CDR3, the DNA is TGTGCCAGCAGTGCTAGCGGGATGAGAGAGCAGTACTTC. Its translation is CASSASGMREQYF.

The CDR3: CASSRDRGFNYGYTF. In DNA form, the CDR3 reads TGCGCCAGCAGCCGTGACAGGGGATTCAACTATGGCTACACCTTC. The chain has TRBV4-3 and TRBJ1-2; 8 positions match TRBD1. The CDR3 has 15 amino acids. Germline CDR1 LGHNA, CDR2 YSLEER. The ends lost 4 bases at V and 2 bases at J; junction bases unmatched: 6.

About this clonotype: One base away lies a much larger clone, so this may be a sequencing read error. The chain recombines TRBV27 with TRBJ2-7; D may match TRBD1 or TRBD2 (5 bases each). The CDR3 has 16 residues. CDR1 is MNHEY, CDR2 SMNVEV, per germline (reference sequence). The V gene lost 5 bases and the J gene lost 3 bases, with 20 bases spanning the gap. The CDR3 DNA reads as TGTGCCAGCAGTCCCGAGCCGGGGCAGAGGAACTACGAGCAGTACTTC. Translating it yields CASSPEPGQRNYEQYF.

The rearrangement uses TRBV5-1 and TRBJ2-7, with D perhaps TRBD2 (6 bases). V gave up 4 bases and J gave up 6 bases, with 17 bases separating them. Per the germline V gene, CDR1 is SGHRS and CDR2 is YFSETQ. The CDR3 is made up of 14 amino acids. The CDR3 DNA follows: TGCGCCAGCAGCGCGGACTATGGGGATATCGAGCAGTACTTC. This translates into CASSADYGDIEQYF.

As DNA, the CDR3 is TGCAGTGCTAGAACTCAGGGATCGAACACCGGGGAGCTGTTTTTT. This codes for CSARTQGSNTGELFF. The gene calls are TRBV20-1 and TRBJ2-2; a weak D match, TRBD1 (5 bases). The CDR3 runs 15 residues. The V gene's germline CDR1 is DFQATT and CDR2 SNEGSKA (reference sequence). V lost 2 bases, J lost 0 bases, and 10 bases lay in between.

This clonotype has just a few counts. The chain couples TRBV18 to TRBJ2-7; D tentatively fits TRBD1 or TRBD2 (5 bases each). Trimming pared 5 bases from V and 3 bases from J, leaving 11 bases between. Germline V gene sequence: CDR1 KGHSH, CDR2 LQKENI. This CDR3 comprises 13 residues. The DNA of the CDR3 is TGTGCCAGCTCATCTGGGGACGGCTACGAGCAGTACTTC. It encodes CASSSGDGYEQYF. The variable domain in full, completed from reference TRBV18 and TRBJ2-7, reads NAGVMQNPRHLVRRRGQEARLRCSPMKGHSHVYWYRQLPEEGLKFMVYLQKENIIDESGMPKERFSAEFPKEGPSILRIQQVVRGDSAAYFCASSSGDGYEQYFGPGTRLTVT.

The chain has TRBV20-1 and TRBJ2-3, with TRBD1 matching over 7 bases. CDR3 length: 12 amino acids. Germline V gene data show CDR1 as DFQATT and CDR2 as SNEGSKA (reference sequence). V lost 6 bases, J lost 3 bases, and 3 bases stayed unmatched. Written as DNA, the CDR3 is TGCAGTGCGGGACAGACAACAGATACGCAGTATTTT. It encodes CSAGQTTDTQYF.

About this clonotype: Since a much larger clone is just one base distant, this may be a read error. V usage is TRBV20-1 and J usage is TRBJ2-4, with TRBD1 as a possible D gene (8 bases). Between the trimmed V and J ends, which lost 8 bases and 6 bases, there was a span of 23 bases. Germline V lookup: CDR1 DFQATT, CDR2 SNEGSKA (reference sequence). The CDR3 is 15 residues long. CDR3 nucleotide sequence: TGCAGTCTAGTGCCATCCACAGGGGGGGGAAACATTCAGTACTTC. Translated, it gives CSLVPSTGGGNIQYF.

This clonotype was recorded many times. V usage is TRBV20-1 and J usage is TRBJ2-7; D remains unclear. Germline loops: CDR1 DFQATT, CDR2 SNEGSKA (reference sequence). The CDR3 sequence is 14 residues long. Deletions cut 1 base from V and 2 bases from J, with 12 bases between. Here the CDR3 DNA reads TGCAGTGCTAGAGGGACCTATCTAACCTACGAGCAGTACTTC. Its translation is CSARGTYLTYEQYF.

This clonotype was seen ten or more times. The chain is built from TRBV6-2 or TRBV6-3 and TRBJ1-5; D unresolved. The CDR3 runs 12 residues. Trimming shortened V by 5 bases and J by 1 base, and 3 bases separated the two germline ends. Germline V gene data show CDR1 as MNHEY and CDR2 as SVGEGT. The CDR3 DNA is TGTGCCAGCAGTCACAGCAATCAGCCCCAGCATTTT. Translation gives CASSHSNQPQHF.

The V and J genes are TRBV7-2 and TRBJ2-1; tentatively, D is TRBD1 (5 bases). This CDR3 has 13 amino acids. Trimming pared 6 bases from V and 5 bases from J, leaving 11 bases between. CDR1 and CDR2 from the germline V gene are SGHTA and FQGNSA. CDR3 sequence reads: CASSRAGNNEQFF. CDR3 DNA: TGTGCCAGCAGTCGGGCAGGGAACAATGAGCAGTTCTTC. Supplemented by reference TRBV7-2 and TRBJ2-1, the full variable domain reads GAGVSQSPSNKVTEKGKDVELRCDPISGHTALYWYRQSLGQGLEFLIYFQGNSAPDKSGLPSDRFSAERTGGSVSTLTIQRTQQEDSAVYLCASSRAGNNEQFFGPGTRLTVL.